A selection of T cell receptor beta chains follows, all from one sample in a study of shared clonotypes between healthy human individuals. The data were produced by immunoSEQ multiplex PCR, yet TCRdb's version contains in-frame clones alone and is incomplete. The data show 2 million to 2.5 million clones, with about nine tenths seen just once and around 0.35% held by the top ten. Sequenced: naive CD4+ T cells from PBMCs. All receptors derive from a man between 18 and 29 years old in good health. Some clones in this sample may be carry-over from other donors' samples. The CDR3 runs from the conserved cysteine through the conserved F or W.

J,V,CDR3
TRBJ2-3,TRBV7-2,CASSLQAGTQYF
TRBJ1-1,TRBV7-3,CASNPRAFF
TRBJ2-7,TRBV5-5,CASSWTSPVYEQYF
TRBJ1-1,TRBV6-5,CASRLNRAGDTEAFF
TRBJ1-5,TRBV28,CASSSVGRPGDQPQHF
TRBJ2-6,TRBV5-1,CASSLGTSGANVLTF
TRBJ2-5,TRBV7-3,CASSRGVLETQYF
TRBJ2-7,TRBV4-2,CASSRTPGASGQYSYEQYF
TRBJ1-2,TRBV2,CASTLDGNYGYTF
TRBJ1-2,TRBV4-1,CASSQGSPNYGYTF
TRBJ2-7,TRBV27,CASSPLGQGVHEQYF
TRBJ2-7,TRBV7-3,CASSLFYSYEQYF
TRBJ2-6,TRBV7-3,CASREGAGANVLTF
TRBJ1-1,TRBV5-1,CASSFSFRDNTEAFF
TRBJ2-6,TRBV4-1,CASSSQSSGANVLTF
TRBJ1-1,TRBV2,CASSKNRAGDTEAFF
TRBJ2-2,TRBV7-6,CASSLVFWTNTGELFF
TRBJ1-1,TRBV2,CASRAIKNTEAFF
TRBJ2-1,TRBV5-4,CASSLGIGGAARGEQFF
TRBJ1-5,TRBV18,CASSRQGGQPQHF
TRBJ2-7,TRBV11-2,CASSLDGTGFGYEQYF
TRBJ2-5,TRBV5-1,CASSPPAVRETQYF
TRBJ2-5,TRBV6-6,CASSTTSDEETQYF
TRBJ2-3,TRBV30,CAWLAGGPQDTQYF
TRBJ2-3,TRBV29-1,CSVGGLAGGTDTQYF
TRBJ1-1,TRBV7-9,CASGRAVNTEAFF
TRBJ1-5,TRBV28,CASSRGTGDNQPQHF
TRBJ2-7,TRBV4-1,CASSQVWQIAGVYEQYF